This T cell receptor beta chain came from a study of regulatory T cells in long-lasting Graves disease. Investigators prepared the TCR beta libraries by applying iRepertoire HTBI primers and Arm-PCR of CDR3 regions. TCRdb used MiXCR to reprocess the multiplex PCR reads, holding one entry per CDR3 protein. The sample includes around 400,000 distinct CDR3 sequences, 23% of them seen just once. V dropped 0 bases and J dropped 3 bases, with 3 bases sitting between them. CDR3 length: 13 amino acids. This sample's time point: persistent/refractory GD, antithyroid drugs over 5 years with positive TRAb. Scientists built the TCR library using RNA that was extracted from PBMCs.

The chain joins TRBV12-3 or TRBV12-4 to TRBJ1-3, with D unresolved. The origin of this receptor is a female donor with Graves disease. The sequences come from peripheral blood mononuclear cells (PBMCs), collected when the disease was refractory, from a patient treated with antithyroid drugs. CDR3 residues: CASSLAGGNTIYF. CDR3 DNA: TGTGCCAGCAGTTTAGCCGGTGGAAACACCATATATTTT.